The clone carrying this T cell receptor beta chain appeared a single time. What it recognizes is unknown. The data were taken from a study of cytomegalovirus exposure and HLA in healthy donors. Study-level results: Per published reports, the classifier diagnosed cytomegalovirus status with high specificity and sensitivity.

V dropped 1 base and J dropped 5 bases, with 14 bases sitting between them. Germline CDR1 and CDR2: LGHNA and YSLEER. The CDR3 contains 16 residues. The PCR ran on 60 Vbeta and 13 Jbeta primers. Some clones are missing from TCRdb's copy, which holds only in-frame ones; the method was immunoSEQ multiplex PCR. The sample includes about 200,000 clones, 82% of them seen just once. The receptor was derived from a boy younger than 10 in good health and CMV-seronegative. Sequences were obtained from PBMCs. This chain uses TRBV4-3 with TRBJ1-4; a possible D gene is TRBD1 (6 bases). The CDR3 protein is CASSQGGGRINEKLFF. CDR3 DNA: TGCGCCAGCAGCCAAGGTGGGGGCAGGATAAATGAAAAACTGTTTTTT.